This T cell receptor beta chain was sequenced during a study of blood T cell repertoires in COVID-19. CDR1 is DFQATT, CDR2 SNEGSKA, per germline (reference sequence). Trimming cost V 3 bases and J 6 bases, with 11 bases left between them. The CDR3 consists of 12 residues. Clones were sequenced by immunoSEQ multiplex PCR, and TCRdb holds only the in-frame ones, with some missing. This repertoire shows nearly 110,000 clones, 88% found once; its top ten account for approximately 6.8%. The receptor was derived from a middle-aged man with active or convalescent COVID-19. The sequenced sample consisted of peripheral blood. V gene TRBV20-1 combines with J gene TRBJ1-2; D is unresolved. The CDR3 region is CSASNLQDGYTF. DNA of the CDR3: TGCAGTGCTAGTAATCTCCAGGATGGCTACACCTTC.